The present entry profiles one T cell receptor beta chain with its context. Its binding antigen is unknown. Base qualities are missing; no much larger clone stands one base away. In Seattle, one collaborating source enrolled patients while the infection was active and tracked those patients longitudinally over the course of disease. Each collaborating institution followed its own protocols to collect whole blood in K2EDTA tubes. Collaborator samples were shipped for TCRbeta analysis as frozen whole blood, isolated PBMCs, or DNA extracted from either sample type. Relative to germline, V is missing 3 bases and J is missing 0 bases, with 15 bases of the junction outside any gene match. The CDR3 contains 21 residues, cysteine and phenylalanine counted. Only the CDR3 region is kept as DNA, spanning 63 bases read in frame from base 1. In the germline V gene, CDR1 corresponds to MDHEN and CDR2 to SYDVKM.

TCRbeta CDR3 regions were amplified from genomic DNA by means of the immunoSEQ Assay, a bias-controlled multiplex PCR. In the paper's pipeline: The number of nucleated cells in each sample was estimated by amplification of reference gene primers within the assay. To quantify the absolute abundance of each unique TCRbeta CDR3 rearrangement, sequence reads were collapsed and filtered. For each sample, productive Simpson clonality was calculated as the square root of Simpson's diversity index across productive rearrangements. In TCRdb, the immuneACCESS table is reduced to in-frame sequences with V and J assigned. These tables do not hold every clone; where another copy was compared, an unresolved V gene accounts for under half, and the others remain unexplained. V, J and clone size were drawn from that table, and D and trimming were deduced from the DNA. Counted in this sample were over 150,000 clones; 85% to 90% of them appeared once. The ten biggest clones cover about a tenth of the sample.

This record comes from a study of blood T cell repertoires in COVID-19 (TCRdb year 2020). The study in broad terms: Samples from collaborators originated in the United States, Italy and Spain and spanned both the acute and convalescent phases of COVID-19. Sample metadata almost always included a de-identified subject ID, COVID-19 status, age in years and sex. The prospective study material was composed of cDNA or gDNA derived from T cells, B-cell-depleted T cells, or PBMCs. The repertoires were released in a freely available public database meant as a resource for research on the immune response to SARS-CoV-2. HLA class I and class II types, where available, came from metadata supplied by the sample provider rather than from assay-based typing. The samples were drawn from two sources: the first 160 participants of the ongoing ImmuneRACE study, and 1,254 subjects contributed by 6 global collaborators. Subjects who had been exposed to COVID-19, were actively infected with it, or had recovered from it provided the deeply sampled blood TCRbeta repertoires that made up the dataset. Broader findings and caveats from the paper: The quantity of clinical and demographic metadata differed by source and by participant and was supplied without curation.

The origin of this receptor is a woman aged 70-85 years with COVID-19, enrolled during active disease. Sequenced: peripheral blood. The sequence joins TRBV28 to TRBJ2-1, with 12 bases matching TRBD1. CDR3 protein: CASSLDPTGTGGVYSYNEQFF. The DNA sequence is as follows: TGTGCCAGCAGTTTGGACCCGACCGGGACAGGGGGCGTTTACTCCTACAATGAGCAGTTCTTC.